Presented here are 26 T cell receptor beta chains from one specimen sequenced in a study of T cells after yellow fever vaccination. Via MiXCR, TCRdb re-called the 5' RACE reads, giving one row per CDR3 protein. This table has about 500,000 distinct CDR3 sequences, about a sixth appearing once. The sample here was PBMCs, taken around 5 days after the first yellow fever vaccination. Receptors were obtained from a man in his late teens or twenties who received the YFV17D yellow fever vaccine.

This rearrangement joins TRBV12-3 or TRBV12-4 to TRBJ2-2; perhaps TRBD1 as D (5 bases). Trimming stripped 6 bases from V and 2 bases from J, with 10 bases between. This CDR3 is built from 14 residues. Here the CDR3 reads CASSPTVNTGELFF. The CDR3 nucleotides read TGTGCCAGCAGCCCGACAGTAAACACCGGGGAGCTGTTTTTT.

The table lists this clonotype with a few counts. The V gene is TRBV10-3, the J gene TRBJ2-6; 7 bases fit TRBD2. V shed 4 bases and J 3 bases; nucleotides not matched to a gene: 24. CDR1 is ENHRY, CDR2 SYGVKD, per germline. This CDR3 has 22 amino acids. Written as DNA, the CDR3 is TGTGCCATCAGTGTGGGTCTGCTAGCGGCAGGGCCGGAGGTCGGTGGGGCCAACGTCCTGACTTTC. Its protein product is CAISVGLLAAGPEVGGANVLTF.

In its sample, this clonotype was seen many times. V usage is TRBV7-2 and J usage is TRBJ2-3; no clear D. Germline V lookup: CDR1 SGHTA, CDR2 FQGNSA. CDR3 length: 12 amino acids. The V and J ends lost 5 bases and 2 bases respectively, with 5 bases between them. The chain's CDR3 is CASSALTDTQYF. CDR3 coding DNA: TGTGCCAGCAGCGCGCTCACAGATACGCAGTATTTT.

In this sample, this clonotype turned up a few times. The gene calls are TRBV6-1 and TRBJ2-5; D is perhaps TRBD1 (6 bases). Trimming took 7 bases from V and 5 from J, leaving 11 bases between them. The CDR3 extends over 12 amino acids. The germline V gene encodes CDR1 MNHNS and CDR2 SASEGT. The CDR3 DNA is TGTGCCAGCACTCAGGGGTGGGAGACCCAGTACTTC. Its protein is CASTQGWETQYF.

The V call is TRBV6-1, the J call TRBJ2-3; the D gene is possibly TRBD2 (5 bases). Germline V gene data show CDR1 as MNHNS and CDR2 as SASEGT. The V and J ends lost 2 bases and 5 bases respectively, with 8 bases between them. The CDR3 has 13 residues. CDR3 sequence: CASSELREDTQYF. As DNA, the CDR3 is TGTGCCAGCAGTGAATTGAGGGAAGATACGCAGTATTTT.

Details on this clonotype: A much larger clone lies one base from this, so it may be a read error. The rearrangement links TRBV12-3 or TRBV12-4 to TRBJ2-5, with 7 bases matching TRBD1. The CDR3 totals 13 residues. J was trimmed by 4 bases and V by 6 bases; bases with no gene match: 5. This CDR3 reads CASSFDRAETQYF. The CDR3 DNA reads as TGTGCCAGCAGCTTCGACAGGGCAGAGACCCAGTACTTC.

The table lists this clonotype with many counts. The chain has TRBV7-6 and TRBJ2-3; weak D call: TRBD2 (5 bases). Trimming pared 5 bases from V and 7 bases from J, leaving 19 bases between. The V gene's germline CDR1 is SGHVS and CDR2 FNYEAQ. The CDR3 runs 15 residues. This chain's CDR3 is CASSPGLASLYTQYF. The CDR3 region has the DNA TGTGCCAGCAGCCCCGGGCTTGCTAGCCTTTATACGCAGTATTTT.

This chain joins TRBV5-6 and TRBJ2-1; possible D gene TRBD2, 6 bases. The CDR3 length is 17 residues. V lost 1 base to trimming and J lost 0 bases, with 14 bases between them. Germline CDR1 SGHDT, CDR2 YYEEEE. CDR3 in DNA: TGTGCCAGCAGCTTGCTGGGCGGGGCAAGCTCCTACAATGAGCAGTTCTTC. This gives the protein CASSLLGGASSYNEQFF.

This clonotype showed up just a few times. The gene calls are TRBV10-2 and TRBJ1-1, with TRBD1 matching over 9 bases. Losses at the gene ends were 2 bases for V and 11 bases for J; bases not matched to a gene: 9. In germline, CDR1 is WSHSY, CDR2 SAAADI. The CDR3 totals 14 residues. The CDR3 region is CASSEPGQGKMAFF. The CDR3 DNA sequence: TGCGCCAGCAGTGAGCCGGGACAGGGCAAGATGGCTTTCTTT.

The CDR3 coding sequence is TGTGCCACCAGCAGAGATATGGGGGCCCCCAGCGCCCATGAGCAGTTCTTC. Amino acid sequence: CATSRDMGAPSAHEQFF. The chain uses TRBV15 and TRBJ2-1; possible D gene TRBD1, 6 bases. The germline V and J ends were trimmed by 0 bases and 8 bases, with 20 bases remaining between them. Germline loops: CDR1 LNHNV, CDR2 YYDKDF (reference sequence). The CDR3 totals 17 residues.

This clonotype appeared a single time. CDR3 sequence: CASSPVAGVPNEQFF. DNA of the CDR3: TGTGCCAGCAGCCCGGTAGCGGGGGTCCCCAATGAGCAGTTCTTC. The chain couples TRBV6-1 to TRBJ2-1; TRBD2 aligns across 9 bases. V shed 6 bases and J 6 bases; nucleotides not matched to a gene: 9. CDR1 and CDR2 from the germline V gene are MNHNS and SASEGT. The CDR3 is 15 residues long.

In this sample, this clonotype turned up a few times. V and J are TRBV5-8 and TRBJ1-2; possible D gene TRBD1, 5 bases. CDR3 length: 14 residues. Germline CDR1 and CDR2: SGHTS and YDEGEE. V lost 5 bases and J 4 bases, leaving 15 bases between the germline ends. The CDR3 DNA reads as TGTGCCAGCAGACCTATCAGGGTCCTCTATGGCTACACCTTC. Protein: CASRPIRVLYGYTF.

This clonotype showed up just a few times. This chain joins TRBV12-3 or TRBV12-4 and TRBJ2-1, with D perhaps TRBD2 (5 bases). The CDR3 runs to 14 residues. V lost 3 bases and J lost 9, with 15 bases in between. The CDR3 reads CASSFSVGETEQFF. The DNA for the CDR3 is TGTGCCAGCAGTTTTTCTGTCGGGGAGACTGAGCAGTTCTTC.

The sample holds many counts of this clonotype. The V gene is TRBV19, the J gene TRBJ1-1; TRBD1 is a possible D gene (5 bases). The CDR3 is made up of 13 amino acids. V was clipped by 2 bases and J by 6 bases, with 10 bases between them. Germline V gene sequence: CDR1 LNHDA, CDR2 SQIVND (reference sequence). In nucleotides, the CDR3 is TGTGCCAGTAGTATATCTCCGGGACCTGAAGCTTTCTTT. Translation: CASSISPGPEAFF. Full variable domain (missing parts from reference TRBV19 and TRBJ1-1): DGGITQSPKYLFRKEGQNVTLSCEQNLNHDAMYWYRQDPGQGLRLIYYSQIVNDFQKGDIAEGYSVSREKKESFPLTVTSAQKNPTAFYLCASSISPGPEAFFGQGTRLTVV.

Regarding this clonotype: It may be a read error: a sequence one base away is much more abundant. The rearrangement uses TRBV11-1 and TRBJ2-7; 11 nucleotides align to TRBD2. This CDR3 is built from 19 residues. Germline values: CDR1 SGHAT, CDR2 FQDESV (reference sequence). Losses at the gene ends were 2 bases for V and 3 bases for J; bases not matched to a gene: 15. The CDR3 reads CASSLRTAELAGEDYEQYF. The CDR3 DNA is TGTGCCAGCAGCTTACGTACGGCTGAACTAGCGGGGGAGGACTACGAGCAGTACTTC.

The chain joins TRBV5-1 to TRBJ1-6, with D unclear. The V gene's germline CDR1 is SGHRS and CDR2 YFSETQ. The CDR3 contains 19 residues. Deletions cut 4 bases from V and 0 bases from J, with 20 bases between. CDR3: CASSRRGPLESSYNSPLHF. The CDR3 DNA sequence: TGCGCCAGCAGCCGCCGGGGTCCTCTAGAGAGCTCCTATAATTCACCCCTCCACTTT.

This clonotype was seen a handful of times. The rearrangement links TRBV28 to TRBJ2-3; TRBD1 is a possible D gene (6 bases). V shed 4 bases and J shed 2 bases, with 10 bases lying between them. CDR3 size: 14 residues. Germline V CDR1 and CDR2: MDHEN, SYDVKM. The CDR3 nucleotides read TGTGCCAGCAGTTATAGGGGGTCCACAGATACGCAGTATTTT. Protein: CASSYRGSTDTQYF.

This clonotype was seen a handful of times. The V call is TRBV27, the J call TRBJ2-5, with D possibly TRBD2 on 5 matching bases. Deletions cut 3 bases from V and 1 base from J, with 12 bases between. CDR1 MNHEY and CDR2 SMNVEV come from the germline V gene (reference sequence). The CDR3 length is 15 residues. CDR3 protein: CASSFAAELQETQYF. CDR3 DNA sequence: TGTGCCAGCAGTTTCGCAGCGGAGCTCCAAGAGACCCAGTACTTC.

This chain uses TRBV12-3 or TRBV12-4 with TRBJ2-5; D is undetermined. This CDR3 comprises 13 residues. The V end was cut by 3 bases, the J end by 7 bases, with 12 bases between. The CDR3 DNA sequence: TGTGCCAGCAGTTTTGAGTTACCGGGGACCCAGTACTTC. Amino acids: CASSFELPGTQYF.

The V gene is TRBV11-2, the J gene TRBJ1-4; 12 nucleotides align to TRBD1. Looked up from germline, CDR1 is SGHAT and CDR2 is FQNNGV. The CDR3 extends over 18 amino acids. V shed 5 bases and J 4 bases; nucleotides not matched to a gene: 11. The CDR3 loop is CASSPIRDRGRGNEKLFF. In DNA form, the CDR3 reads TGTGCCAGCAGCCCCATCCGGGACAGGGGGCGGGGTAATGAAAAACTGTTTTTT. Supplemented by reference TRBV11-2 and TRBJ1-4, the full variable domain reads EAGVAQSPRYKIIEKRQSVAFWCNPISGHATLYWYQQILGQGPKLLIQFQNNGVVDDSQLPKDRFSAERLKGVDSTLKIQPAKLEDSAVYLCASSPIRDRGRGNEKLFFGSGTQLSVL.

Note on this clonotype: One junction end disagrees with the germline gene, perhaps due to a read error. The chain combines TRBV30 with TRBJ1-2; possibly TRBD1 for D (5 bases). CDR1 and CDR2 (germline): GTSNPN, SVGIG (reference sequence). The CDR3 is made up of 12 amino acids. The CDR3 DNA reads TGTGCCGGGAGAGGGGCGCCCTATGGCTACACCTTC. This encodes CAGRGAPYGYTF.

The V and J genes are TRBV5-6 and TRBJ2-7, with a tentative D call TRBD1 (6 bases). V lost 2 bases to trimming and J lost 2 bases, with 8 bases between them. CDR3 length: 13 amino acids. Germline CDR1 is SGHDT and CDR2 is YYEEEE. For the CDR3, the DNA is TGTGCCAGCAGCTTCTCAGGGGCCTACGAGCAGTACTTC. It is translated as CASSFSGAYEQYF.

This clonotype was observed many times. The CDR3 sequence: CASSSTGAGNTIYF. The CDR3, as DNA: TGTGCCAGCAGCTCGACGGGGGCTGGAAACACCATATATTTT. V gene TRBV7-9 combines with J gene TRBJ1-3, with a weak D call TRBD1 (5 bases). This CDR3 spans 14 amino acids. CDR1 and CDR2 from the germline V gene are SEHNR and FQNEAQ (reference sequence). V shed 4 bases and J shed 2 bases, with 9 bases lying between them.

In its sample, this clonotype was seen a few times. The J gene is TRBJ2-7, the V gene TRBV12-3 or TRBV12-4; D uncertain. The V gene lost 3 bases and the J gene lost 5 bases, with 11 bases spanning the gap. This CDR3 contains 13 residues. The CDR3 DNA follows: TGTGCCAGCAGTTTGGGTCCCCTGGACGAGCAGTACTTC. This encodes CASSLGPLDEQYF.

This rearrangement joins TRBV7-8 to TRBJ1-2; 9 bases agree with TRBD1. The junction had 10 bases not matched to a gene; V was cut back by 5 bases and J by 3 bases. Germline CDR1 SGHVS, CDR2 FQNEAQ. The CDR3 runs to 16 residues. The CDR3 loop is CASSTRDRAIHYGYTF. The CDR3 DNA sequence: TGTGCCAGCAGCACCCGGGACAGGGCTATTCACTATGGCTACACCTTC.

The V and J genes are TRBV11-2 and TRBJ2-3; possibly TRBD2 for D (7 bases). Germline CDR1 is SGHAT and CDR2 is FQNNGV. This CDR3 contains 15 residues. Trimming cost V 7 bases and J 8 bases, with 22 bases left between them. Written as DNA, the CDR3 is TGTGCCAGCACGCAGGAGGGGGGGGGGCTGAGTACGCAGTATTTT. Translation gives CASTQEGGGLSTQYF.